The TCR beta chain under discussion was sequenced for a study of T cells in Graves' hyperthyroidism and ophthalmopathy (dated by TCRdb to between 2018 and 2020). Concerning the study at large: Peripheral blood samples were taken at initial diagnosis, before any treatment was given. To identify distinguishing TCR V-J signatures, a discovery cohort of about 100 patients was used, comprising 40 to 45 with Graves' ophthalmopathy and roughly 60 with stable Graves' hyperthyroidism. Prospective prediction of ophthalmopathy was tested in an independent validation cohort consisting of under 20 hyperthyroidism patients and approximately 16 patients who later progressed to ophthalmopathy. The 95 to 100 discovery patients were divided at random into training and test sets in a 7:3 ratio. Thyroid tissue and blood T-cell repertoires from several Graves' hyperthyroidism patients were also compared in the study. After sampling, hyperthyroidism patients received methimazole starting at 30 mg daily, and ophthalmopathy patients received high-dose intravenous methylprednisolone. According to the paper, TCR Vbeta CDR3 sequencing was carried out on approximately 140 peripheral blood samples, which came from 40 to 45 ophthalmopathy, fewer than 80 hyperthyroidism and roughly 17 progressor patients.

Summary of the overall study and its limitations: Sample size was not statistically predetermined, and blinding of investigators to group allocation was not performed. In validation, progression to ophthalmopathy was predicted by the model with approximately 67% sensitivity and about 72% specificity, a median of 6.5 months before onset. A 13 V-J signature model separated ophthalmopathy from stable hyperthyroidism, with around 90% sensitivity and roughly 84% specificity in cross-validation and 80%/75% in testing. Most expanded thyroid clonotypes (frequency above 0.001) were also found in blood, which suggests that blood repertoires may mirror thyroid immune responses.

This clonotype was recorded at least ten times. Its cognate antigen has yet to be identified. Base qualities are not provided; no much larger clone lies one nucleotide away. Ophthalmopathy patients had moderately to severely active disease, Clinical Activity Score of at least 3, NOSPECS grade of at least 4, and duration under 3 months. The study excluded patients with uncontrolled infections, other autoimmune diseases, pregnancy or lactation. Diagnoses relied on clinical symptoms, serum thyroxine and TRAb, thyroid ultrasound and orbital computed tomography. PBMCs were separated from 8 to 10 ml of fresh peripheral blood using Ficoll-Paque density gradient centrifugation. Total RNA was extracted with Trizol reagent, and quality was checked on an Agilent 2100 Bioanalyzer. CDR1 and CDR2 are read off the germline V gene (reference sequence) as DFQATT and SNEGSKA. Relative to germline, V is 2 bases shorter and J is 6 bases shorter, with 14 bases between their ends. Spanning cysteine to phenylalanine, the CDR3 consists of 13 amino acids. Only the CDR3 region is kept as DNA, spanning 39 bases read in frame from base 1.

Amplification of TCR beta CDR3 regions was carried out from RNA transcripts. The TCR CDR3 was subjected to a first round of RT-PCR using the HTBI primer set and the Qiagen OneStep RT-PCR kit. Libraries were constructed in a second round of multiplex PCR, after which size selection and purification were carried out. The libraries were sequenced on an Illumina HiSeq2000 using paired-end 100 bp reads. The authors' pipeline ran thus. SOAPnuke was used to process the raw data, removing reads that contained adapters or uncalled bases, had a mean Phred below 15, or lacked an exact match to the constant primer or identifier. COPE v1.2.5 was used to merge the high-quality paired reads, and each unique nucleotide sequence was defined as a clonotype. Clonotypes were aligned to IMGT TRBV, TRBD and TRBJ reference segments using MiTCR v1.1. Only V-J combinations with frequency above 0.0001, covering about 99% of repertoires, were analysed. The TCS score was defined as F50 (clonal expansion) divided by E x V (chaos), with BLOSUM62-based TCRdist calculated between CDR3 peptides within each V-J. Welch's t-statistics and random forest reduced roughly 530 V-J features to roughly 13, which were used in a naive Bayes classifier (R e1071). Using fastp at Q25 and MiXCR, TCRdb reprocessed the public reads and kept productive beta chains. Rows with one shared CDR3 protein collapse into an entry with the most common genes and DNA. The V and J calls and clone size come from TCRdb's table, not from the authors' own analysis. This sample has a few hundred thousand distinct CDR3 sequences in its table, and about 16% of those were observed once. The ten largest clones capture approximately 32% of the sample.

The TCR sequence derives from a young woman with Graves' ophthalmopathy. Rearrangement joined TRBV20-1 to TRBJ2-7, and possibly TRBD1, on 5 matching bases. The sample comprised blood. This receptor has the CDR3 CSARFQGTGEQYF. The base sequence is TGCAGTGCTAGATTTCAGGGTACGGGCGAGCAGTACTTC.